Below are 12 T cell receptor beta chains sequenced from a single sample in a study of T cells in Graves' hyperthyroidism and ophthalmopathy. Amplification of TCR beta CDR3 regions was performed using RNA transcripts as template. With the HTBI primer set, the TCR CDR3 went through a first round of RT-PCR. TCRdb used MiXCR to reprocess the multiplex PCR reads, holding one entry per CDR3 protein. This table has a few hundred thousand distinct CDR3 sequences, less than 25% appearing once. The sample consisted of blood. The receptors were sampled from a man younger than 35 with Graves' hyperthyroidism.

This chain links TRBV7-8 with TRBJ1-1; D not certain. V was cut by 5 bases and J by 0 bases, with 7 bases left in between. There are 13 residues in the CDR3. Germline values: CDR1 SGHVS, CDR2 FQNEAQ. DNA for the CDR3: TGTGCCAGCAGCAGAATCATGAACACTGAAGCTTTCTTT. This gives the protein CASSRIMNTEAFF.

The rearrangement uses TRBV6-1 and TRBJ1-3; the match to TRBD1 covers 7 bases. Germline CDR1 is MNHNS and CDR2 is SASEGT. V lost 5 bases and J lost 6; bases outside the gene matches: 13. The CDR3 runs 16 residues. CDR3: CASSLHATGSENTIYF. The CDR3 DNA follows: TGTGCCAGCAGTCTCCACGCGACAGGGAGCGAAAACACCATATATTTT.

The chain couples TRBV28 to TRBJ2-5; maybe TRBD2 (6 bases). The V end was cut by 2 bases, the J end by 5 bases, with 18 bases between. The CDR3 has 16 residues. Germline V gene data show CDR1 as MDHEN and CDR2 as SYDVKM. The CDR3 is CASSLGGDARGETQYF. CDR3 coding DNA: TGTGCCAGCAGTTTAGGAGGGGACGCGAGAGGCGAGACCCAGTACTTC.

This clonotype was counted a few times. This may stem from a read error, because a much larger clone lies one nucleotide away. The V gene is TRBV20-1, the J gene TRBJ2-5; D perhaps matches TRBD2 (6 bases). CDR3 length: 15 residues. Trimming stripped 3 bases from V and 4 bases from J, with 18 bases between. Per germline, CDR1 DFQATT and CDR2 SNEGSKA (reference sequence). CDR3 in DNA: TGCAGTGCTAGCCGGACTATTAGCGCCCGAGAGACCCAGTACTTC. It encodes CSASRTISARETQYF.

This clonotype was detected ten times or more. This chain links TRBV3-1 with TRBJ1-5; D is perhaps TRBD1 (6 bases). This CDR3 spans 14 amino acids. Germline V lookup: CDR1 LGHDT, CDR2 YNNKEL (reference sequence). Trimming took 4 bases from V and 6 from J, leaving 13 bases between them. The CDR3 sequence is CASSRSGAGQPQHF. The CDR3 nucleotides are TGTGCCAGCAGCCGGTCGGGGGCAGGTCAGCCCCAGCATTTT.

This chain uses TRBV6-1 with TRBJ1-3; a possible D gene is TRBD1 (6 bases). The V end lost 5 bases, the J end lost 3 bases, and 14 bases lay between the germline ends. In germline, CDR1 is MNHNS, CDR2 SASEGT. CDR3 length: 15 residues. The CDR3 DNA sequence: TGTGCCAGCAGTCCTGCGGGGGCAAGTGGAAACACCATATATTTT. Its translation is CASSPAGASGNTIYF.

J is TRBJ2-5 and V is TRBV15, with D perhaps matching TRBD1 (5 bases). This CDR3 has 14 amino acids. The ends were cut back, 2 bases at V and 5 bases at J, with 12 bases in the middle. Germline CDR1 is LNHNV and CDR2 is YYDKDF (reference sequence). The CDR3 spells CATSRSDTRETQYF. The DNA for the CDR3 is TGTGCCACCAGCAGATCGGACACCCGGGAGACCCAGTACTTC.

Comments on this clonotype: Sequence at one end of the junction differs from germline and may be a read error. The J gene is TRBJ1-2, the V gene TRBV7-9; no firm D call. The CDR3 runs 13 residues. CDR1 and CDR2 (germline): SEHNR, FQNEAQ (reference sequence). The CDR3, as DNA: TGTGCCAGCGGCTTTGGGGTTTACTATGGCTACACCTTC. This sequence encodes CASGFGVYYGYTF.

A few counts support this clonotype. V is TRBV12-3 or TRBV12-4 and J is TRBJ1-1, with D possibly TRBD1 on 5 matching bases. The CDR3 has 13 residues. Trimming removed 6 bases from V and 4 bases from J, with 12 bases in between. CDR3 nucleotide sequence: TGTGCCAGCAGCCGGGACCTAGGCACTGAAGCTTTCTTT. This gives the protein CASSRDLGTEAFF.

This clonotype was detected only a few times. J is TRBJ1-1 and V is TRBV12-3 or TRBV12-4, with D perhaps matching TRBD1 (5 bases). V lost 4 bases to trimming and J lost 5 bases, with 11 bases between them. This CDR3 comprises 13 residues. CDR3 coding DNA: TGTGCCAGCAGTTCAGGGTTGGGAACTGAAGCTTTCTTT. This codes for CASSSGLGTEAFF.

This clonotype was seen repeatedly, ten times or more. The V and J genes are TRBV20-1 and TRBJ2-7; 7 positions match TRBD1. Germline trimming cut 2 bases from V and 4 bases from J; bases unmatched to any gene: 11. In germline, CDR1 is DFQATT, CDR2 SNEGSKA (reference sequence). The CDR3 loop spans 15 amino acids. CDR3 sequence (DNA): TGCAGTGCTAGACGGCCAGGGGGTTCCCCTTACGAGCAGTACTTC. This translates into CSARRPGGSPYEQYF.

This clonotype came up many times. The chain carries TRBV6-2 or TRBV6-3 and TRBJ2-7; 12 bases align to TRBD2. Germline CDR1 reads MNHEY; CDR2 reads SVGEGT. V shed 2 bases, J shed 4 bases, and the junction held 12 bases outside the gene matches. This CDR3 is 18 amino acids long. This CDR3 reads CASSYTAATSGGLYEQYF. The CDR3 DNA reads as TGTGCCAGCAGTTACACCGCGGCGACTAGCGGGGGATTGTACGAGCAGTACTTC.